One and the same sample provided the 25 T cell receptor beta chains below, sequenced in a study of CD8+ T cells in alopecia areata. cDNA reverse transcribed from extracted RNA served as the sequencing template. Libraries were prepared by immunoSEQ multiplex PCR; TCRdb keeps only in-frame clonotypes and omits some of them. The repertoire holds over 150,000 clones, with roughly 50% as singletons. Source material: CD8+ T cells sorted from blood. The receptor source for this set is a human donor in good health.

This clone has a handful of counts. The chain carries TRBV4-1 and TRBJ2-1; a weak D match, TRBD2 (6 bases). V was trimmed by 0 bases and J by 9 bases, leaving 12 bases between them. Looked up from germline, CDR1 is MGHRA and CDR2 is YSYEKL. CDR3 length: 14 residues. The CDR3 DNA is TGCGCCAGCAGCCAAGAGGGGACTTTGAGTGAGCAGTTCTTC. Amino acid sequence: CASSQEGTLSEQFF.

The CDR3 nucleotides read TGTGCCAGCAGTTACTCGCCTAAGGGCCTGGGCACTGAAGCTTTCTTT. Amino acids: CASSYSPKGLGTEAFF. This sequence joins TRBV6-5 and TRBJ1-1; D call uncertain. The V gene's germline CDR1 is MNHEY and CDR2 SVGAGI. V was pared by 0 bases and J by 4 bases, with 15 bases between. The CDR3 totals 16 residues.

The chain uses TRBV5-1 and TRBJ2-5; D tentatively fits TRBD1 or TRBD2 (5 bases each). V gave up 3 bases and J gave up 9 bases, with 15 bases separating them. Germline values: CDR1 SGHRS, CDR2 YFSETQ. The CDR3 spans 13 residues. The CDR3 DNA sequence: TGCGCCAGCAGCTGGGACCCTCCGGCGGCCCAGTACTTC. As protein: CASSWDPPAAQYF.

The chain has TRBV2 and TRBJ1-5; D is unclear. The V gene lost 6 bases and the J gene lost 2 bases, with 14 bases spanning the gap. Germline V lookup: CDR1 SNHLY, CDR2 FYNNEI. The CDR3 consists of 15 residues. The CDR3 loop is CASSDSLAGNQPQHF. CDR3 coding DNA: TGTGCCAGCAGCGACTCCCTCGCTGGCAATCAGCCCCAGCATTTT.

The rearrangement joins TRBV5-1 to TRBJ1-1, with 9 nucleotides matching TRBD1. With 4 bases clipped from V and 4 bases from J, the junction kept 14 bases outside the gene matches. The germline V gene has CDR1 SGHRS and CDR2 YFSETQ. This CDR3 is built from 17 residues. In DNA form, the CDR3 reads TGCGCCAGCAGCCGGAAAGTACAGGGGGCCGCCTTCACTGAAGCTTTCTTT. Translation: CASSRKVQGAAFTEAFF.

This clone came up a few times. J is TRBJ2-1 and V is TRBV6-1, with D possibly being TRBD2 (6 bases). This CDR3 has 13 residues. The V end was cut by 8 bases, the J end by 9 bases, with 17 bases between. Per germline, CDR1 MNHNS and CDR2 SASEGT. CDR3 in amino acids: CASQHALAPEQFF. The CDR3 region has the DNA TGTGCCAGCCAACATGCCCTAGCGCCTGAGCAGTTCTTC.

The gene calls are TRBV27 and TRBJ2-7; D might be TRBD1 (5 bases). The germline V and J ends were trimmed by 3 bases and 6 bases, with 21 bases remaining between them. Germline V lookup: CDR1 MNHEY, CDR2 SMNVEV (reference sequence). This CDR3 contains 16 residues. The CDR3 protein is CASSLAPSRALVEQYF. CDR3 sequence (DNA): TGTGCCAGCAGTTTGGCCCCCAGCAGGGCCTTGGTCGAGCAGTACTTC.

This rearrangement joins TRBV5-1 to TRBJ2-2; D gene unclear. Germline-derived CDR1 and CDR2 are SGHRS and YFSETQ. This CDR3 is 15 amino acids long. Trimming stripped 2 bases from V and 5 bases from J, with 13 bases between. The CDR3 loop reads CASSLYSPGTGELFF. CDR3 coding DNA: TGCGCCAGCAGCTTATACTCACCCGGGACCGGGGAGCTGTTTTTT.

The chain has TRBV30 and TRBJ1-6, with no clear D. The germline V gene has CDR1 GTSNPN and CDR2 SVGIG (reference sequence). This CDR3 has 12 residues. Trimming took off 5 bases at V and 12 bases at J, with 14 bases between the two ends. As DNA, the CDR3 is TGTGCCTGGGCCGGACCCTTAGGACCCCTCCACTTT. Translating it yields CAWAGPLGPLHF.

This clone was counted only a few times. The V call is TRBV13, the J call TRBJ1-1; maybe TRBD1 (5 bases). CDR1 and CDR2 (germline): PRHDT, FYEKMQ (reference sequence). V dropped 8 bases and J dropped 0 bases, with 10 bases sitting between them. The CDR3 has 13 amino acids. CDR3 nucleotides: TGTGCCAGCCTCACGGGGCTGAACACTGAAGCTTTCTTT. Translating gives CASLTGLNTEAFF.

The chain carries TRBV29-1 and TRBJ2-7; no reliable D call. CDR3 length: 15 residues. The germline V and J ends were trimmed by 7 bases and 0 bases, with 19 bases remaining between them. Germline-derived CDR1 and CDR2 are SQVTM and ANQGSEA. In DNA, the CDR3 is TGCAGCGGTGTAATGCTGGCAGGCGACTCCTACGAGCAGTACTTC. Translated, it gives CSGVMLAGDSYEQYF.

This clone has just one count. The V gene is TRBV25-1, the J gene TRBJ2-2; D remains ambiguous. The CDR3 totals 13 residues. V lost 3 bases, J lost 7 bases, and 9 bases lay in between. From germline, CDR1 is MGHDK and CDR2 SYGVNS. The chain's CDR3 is CASSESDGGELFF. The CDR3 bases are TGTGCCAGCAGTGAGTCCGACGGCGGGGAGCTGTTTTTT.

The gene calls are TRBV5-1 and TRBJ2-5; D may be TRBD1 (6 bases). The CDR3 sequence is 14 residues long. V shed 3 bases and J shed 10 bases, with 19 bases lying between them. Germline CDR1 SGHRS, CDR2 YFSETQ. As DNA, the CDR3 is TGCGCCAGCAGCTCCAATTATCGACAGGTGGACCAGTACTTC. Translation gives CASSSNYRQVDQYF.

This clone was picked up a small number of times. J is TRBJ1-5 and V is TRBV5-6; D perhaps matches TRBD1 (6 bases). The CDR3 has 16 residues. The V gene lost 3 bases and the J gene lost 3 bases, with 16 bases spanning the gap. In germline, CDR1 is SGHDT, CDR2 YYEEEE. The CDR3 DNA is TGTGCCAGCAGCTCTACCACGGGGGGCCACAATCAGCCCCAGCATTTT. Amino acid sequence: CASSSTTGGHNQPQHF.

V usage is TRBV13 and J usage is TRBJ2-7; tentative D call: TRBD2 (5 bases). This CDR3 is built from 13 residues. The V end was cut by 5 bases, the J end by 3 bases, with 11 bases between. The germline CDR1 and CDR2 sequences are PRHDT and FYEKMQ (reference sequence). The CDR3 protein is CASSPRGGYEQYF. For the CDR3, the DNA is TGTGCCAGCAGCCCACGCGGAGGCTACGAGCAGTACTTC.

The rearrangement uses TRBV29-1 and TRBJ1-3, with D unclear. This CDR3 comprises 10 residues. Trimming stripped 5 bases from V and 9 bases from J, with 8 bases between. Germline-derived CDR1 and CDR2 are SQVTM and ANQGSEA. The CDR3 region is CSVYEGTIYF. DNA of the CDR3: TGCAGCGTTTATGAGGGCACCATATATTTT.

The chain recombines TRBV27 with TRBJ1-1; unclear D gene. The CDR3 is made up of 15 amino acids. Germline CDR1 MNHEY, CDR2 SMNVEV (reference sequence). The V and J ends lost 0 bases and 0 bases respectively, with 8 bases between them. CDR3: CASSLSGLLNTEAFF. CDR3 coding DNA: TGTGCCAGCAGTTTATCGGGTCTTTTGAACACTGAAGCTTTCTTT.

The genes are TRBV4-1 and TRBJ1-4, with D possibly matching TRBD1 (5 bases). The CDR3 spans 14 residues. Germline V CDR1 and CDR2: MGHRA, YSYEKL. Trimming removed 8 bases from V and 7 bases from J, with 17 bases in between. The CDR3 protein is CASCFGGIGEKLFF. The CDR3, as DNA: TGCGCCAGCTGCTTTGGGGGTATCGGTGAAAAACTGTTTTTT.

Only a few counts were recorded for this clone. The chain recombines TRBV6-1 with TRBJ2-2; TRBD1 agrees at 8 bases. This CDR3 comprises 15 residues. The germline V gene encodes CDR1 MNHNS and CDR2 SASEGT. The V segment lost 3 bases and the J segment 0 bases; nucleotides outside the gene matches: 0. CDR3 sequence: CASSEDRANTGELFF. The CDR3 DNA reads TGTGCCAGCAGTGAGGACAGGGCGAACACCGGGGAGCTGTTTTTT.

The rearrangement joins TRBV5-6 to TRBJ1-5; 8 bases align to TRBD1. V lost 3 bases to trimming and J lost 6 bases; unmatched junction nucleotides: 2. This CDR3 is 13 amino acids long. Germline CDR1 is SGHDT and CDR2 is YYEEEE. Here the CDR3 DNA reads TGTGCCAGCAGCTCAGGGGGCGGTCAGCCCCAGCATTTT. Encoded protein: CASSSGGGQPQHF.

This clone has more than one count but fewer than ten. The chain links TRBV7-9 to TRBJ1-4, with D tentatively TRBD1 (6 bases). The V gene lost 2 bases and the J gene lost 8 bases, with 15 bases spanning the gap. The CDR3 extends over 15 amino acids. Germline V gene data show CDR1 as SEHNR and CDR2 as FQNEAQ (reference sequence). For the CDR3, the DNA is TGTGCCAGCAGCTTACCCAGGGGAGAAGACGAAAAACTGTTTTTT. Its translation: CASSLPRGEDEKLFF.

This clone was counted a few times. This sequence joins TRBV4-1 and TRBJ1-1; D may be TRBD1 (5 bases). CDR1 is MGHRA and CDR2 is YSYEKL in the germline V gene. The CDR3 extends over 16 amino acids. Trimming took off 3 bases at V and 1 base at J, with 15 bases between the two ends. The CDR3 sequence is CASSQVWGGTNTEAFF. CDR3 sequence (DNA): TGCGCCAGCAGCCAGGTATGGGGTGGGACGAACACTGAAGCTTTCTTT.

CDR3 coding DNA: TGTGCCAGCAGTGAACGGGGAGGGGGTTCAGATACGCAGTATTTT. This sequence encodes CASSERGGGSDTQYF. V usage is TRBV2 and J usage is TRBJ2-3; possibly TRBD2 for D (7 bases). The V gene lost 2 bases and the J gene lost 4 bases, with 13 bases spanning the gap. CDR1 SNHLY and CDR2 FYNNEI come from the germline V gene. The CDR3 sequence is 15 residues long.

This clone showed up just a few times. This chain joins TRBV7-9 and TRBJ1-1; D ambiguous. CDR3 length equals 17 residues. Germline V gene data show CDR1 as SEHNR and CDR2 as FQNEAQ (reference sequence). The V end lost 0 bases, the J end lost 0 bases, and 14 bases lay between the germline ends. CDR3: CASSLAGFGELNTEAFF. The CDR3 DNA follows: TGTGCCAGCAGCTTAGCTGGGTTCGGCGAGTTGAACACTGAAGCTTTCTTT.

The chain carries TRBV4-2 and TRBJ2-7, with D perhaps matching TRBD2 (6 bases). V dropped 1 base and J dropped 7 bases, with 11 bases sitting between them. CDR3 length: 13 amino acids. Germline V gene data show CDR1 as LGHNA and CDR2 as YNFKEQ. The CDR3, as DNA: TGTGCCAGCAGCCAAGGGTTGGCGGGAGAGCAGTACTTC. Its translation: CASSQGLAGEQYF.